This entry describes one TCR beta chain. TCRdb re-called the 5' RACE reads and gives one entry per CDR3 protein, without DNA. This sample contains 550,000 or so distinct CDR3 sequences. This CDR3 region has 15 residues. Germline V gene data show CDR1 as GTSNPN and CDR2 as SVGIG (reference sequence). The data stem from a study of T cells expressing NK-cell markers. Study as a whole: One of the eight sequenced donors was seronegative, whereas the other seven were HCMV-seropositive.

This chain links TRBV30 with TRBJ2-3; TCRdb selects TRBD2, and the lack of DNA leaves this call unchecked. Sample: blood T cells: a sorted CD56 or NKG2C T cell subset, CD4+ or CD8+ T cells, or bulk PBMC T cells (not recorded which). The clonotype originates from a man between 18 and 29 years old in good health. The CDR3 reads CAWSILAGGRDTQYF.